The present T cell receptor (beta chain) was sequenced within a study of T-cell memory formation after mild COVID-19 (dated by TCRdb to the early 2020s). General notes on the study: TCR sequence clusters from the two donors were found to be largely donor specific. T-cell clones expanding and contracting after mild COVID-19 in two donors were tracked by longitudinal TCRalpha and TCRbeta repertoire sequencing. The cohort was made up of two young adult volunteers, one female and one male, who were previously healthy. Overall results and qualifications from the work: Contracting CD4+ clones appeared mostly in the CM and EM memory subsets, whereas CD8+ clones were enriched in EMRA. Balanced CD4/CD8 phenotypes were observed for clones contracting from day 15 to 85, whereas a bias towards CD4+ was observed for a second wave of clones expanding from day 15 to 37. SARS-CoV-2 specificity of the second-wave clones peaking on day 37 was not confirmed. The study covered only two mild cases, and larger cohorts including severe cases with pre-infection samples were considered necessary. Some responding clones were detected in pre-infection memory, suggesting pre-existing cross-reactive memory T cells joined the SARS-CoV-2 response.

The sequencing machine was an Illumina NovaSeq 6000. TCRalpha and TCRbeta cDNA libraries were constructed by 5'RACE with constant-segment primers, with sample barcodes and unique molecular identifiers being introduced. Trizol reagent was used to extract RNA from every sample. The libraries were amplified in two PCR steps, and the second step added a second sample barcode and Illumina TruSeq adapters. Sequencing of libraries was performed on an Illumina NovaSeq with 2 x 150 bp paired-end reads. The study's processing was this. The reads were demultiplexed and collapsed into UMI-guided consensus sequences using migec v1.2.7. Using mixcr v2.1.11, UMI consensuses were aligned to TRA and TRB V and J templates and then assembled into clonotypes. Expanded or contracted clonotypes were those called significant by both edgeR and NoisET, with noise models trained on biological replicates. edgeR calls used a false discovery rate-adjusted p below 0.01 and a log2 fold-change threshold of 1. As an exploratory analysis of dynamics, max-normalized trajectories of the 1000 most abundant clonotypes were examined by PCA with hierarchical clustering. Separately sequenced CD4+ and CD8+ repertoires were used to assign a CD4 or CD8 phenotype to each responding clone. TCRdb reprocessed the public reads (quality trimming at Q25 with fastp, clone calling with MiXCR) and kept in-frame beta chains. Each CDR3 protein appears once, grouped with its most common genes and DNA. The V and J calls and clone size come from TCRdb's table, not from the authors' own analysis. This sample holds around 310,000 distinct CDR3 sequences; 20% to 25% were observed only once. Of the sample, around 23% falls within the top ten clones.

Ficoll-Paque density gradient centrifugation was used to isolate PBMCs. As to this clonotype: Its antigen remains undetermined. Base qualities are not provided; no much larger clone lies one nucleotide away.

CDR1 and CDR2, looked up from the germline V gene, are SGHAT and FQNNGV. Counted from cysteine to phenylalanine, this CDR3 has 12 amino acids. The entry retains the CDR3 DNA only, 36 bases that are in frame from base 1. The junction shows trimming of 2 bases on V and 11 bases on J, plus 9 bases between the germline ends. Sequencing was carried out using PBMCs or a T cell subset sorted from them (not recorded which). This clonotype was sampled from a man between 18 and 35 years old who had mild COVID-19 (a few samples of this study predate the infection). The sample titles of this study are shuffled in the database, so cell type and time point are left out; the donor was told from shared clones. The chain is assembled from TRBV11-2 and TRBJ2-2, and perhaps TRBD1 as D gene, on 5 matching bases. The CDR3 protein sequence reads: CASSLNWGELFF. The sequence in DNA is TGTGCCAGCAGCTTAAACTGGGGCGAGCTGTTTTTT.